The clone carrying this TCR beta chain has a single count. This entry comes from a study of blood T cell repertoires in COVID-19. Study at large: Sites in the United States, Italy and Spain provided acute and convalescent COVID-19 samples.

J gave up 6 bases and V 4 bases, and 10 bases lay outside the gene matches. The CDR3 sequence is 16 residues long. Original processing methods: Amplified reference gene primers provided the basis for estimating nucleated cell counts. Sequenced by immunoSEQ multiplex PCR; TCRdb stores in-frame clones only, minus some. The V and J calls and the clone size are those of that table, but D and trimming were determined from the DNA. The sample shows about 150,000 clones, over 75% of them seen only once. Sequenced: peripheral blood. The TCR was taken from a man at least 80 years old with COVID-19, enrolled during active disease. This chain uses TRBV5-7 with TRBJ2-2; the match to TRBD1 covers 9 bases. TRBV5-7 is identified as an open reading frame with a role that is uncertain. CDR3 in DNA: TGTGCCAGCAGCGAAGGGGACAGGGAGCCCGCCGGGGAGCTGTTTTTT. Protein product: CASSEGDREPAGELFF.